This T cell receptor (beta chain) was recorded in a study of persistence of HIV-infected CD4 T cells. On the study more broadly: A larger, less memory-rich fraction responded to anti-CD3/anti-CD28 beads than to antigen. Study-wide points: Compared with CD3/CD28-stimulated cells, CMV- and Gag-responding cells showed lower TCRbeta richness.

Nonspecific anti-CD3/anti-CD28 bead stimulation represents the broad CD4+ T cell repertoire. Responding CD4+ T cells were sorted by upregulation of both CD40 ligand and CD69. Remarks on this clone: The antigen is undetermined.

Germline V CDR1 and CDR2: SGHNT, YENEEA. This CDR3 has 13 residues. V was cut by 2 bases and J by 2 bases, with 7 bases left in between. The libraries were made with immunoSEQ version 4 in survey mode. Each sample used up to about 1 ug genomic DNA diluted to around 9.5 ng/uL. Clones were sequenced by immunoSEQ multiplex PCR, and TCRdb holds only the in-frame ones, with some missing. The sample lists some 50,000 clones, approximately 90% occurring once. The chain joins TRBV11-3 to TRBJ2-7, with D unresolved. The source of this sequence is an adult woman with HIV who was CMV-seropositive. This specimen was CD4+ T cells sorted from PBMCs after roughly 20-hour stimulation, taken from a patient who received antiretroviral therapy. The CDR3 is CASSLRVPYEQYF. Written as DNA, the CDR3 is TGTGCCAGCAGCTTAAGGGTTCCCTACGAGCAGTACTTC.